Following are 2 T cell receptor beta chains from one sample sequenced in a study of blood T cell repertoires in COVID-19. Generated by immunoSEQ multiplex PCR, the TCRdb table keeps only in-frame clones and is missing some. The sample holds approximately 210,000 clones, less than 90% seen once. Material: peripheral blood. These receptors all come from a woman between 70 and 85 years old with active or convalescent COVID-19.

V is TRBV19 and J is TRBJ1-4; tentative D call: TRBD1 (6 bases). The CDR3 consists of 14 residues. From germline, CDR1 is LNHDA and CDR2 SQIVND (reference sequence). Trimming took 5 bases from V and 8 from J, leaving 15 bases between them. The CDR3 region is CASSFQGQGEKLFF. CDR3 nucleotides: TGTGCCAGTAGTTTTCAGGGGCAAGGAGAAAAACTGTTTTTT.

This chain joins TRBV2 and TRBJ1-4; TRBD1 matches at 9 bases. CDR1 SNHLY and CDR2 FYNNEI come from the germline V gene. V dropped 6 bases and J dropped 8; count of bases not matched to a gene: 10. The CDR3 extends over 15 amino acids. CDR3 region: CASRGQGIRGEKLFF. The CDR3 DNA is TGTGCCAGCAGGGGACAGGGCATTAGGGGAGAAAAACTGTTTTTT.